The clone carrying this TCR beta chain was counted only a few times. Its antigen remains unidentified. This sample stems from a study of blood T cells in healthy people across ages. V gave up 6 bases and J gave up 0 bases, with 11 bases separating them. The CDR3 length is 15 residues. Points from the study as a whole: Estimates based on one million T cells were treated as lower bounds.

It was with a sample-barcoded 5' primer and a J-beta primer mix that a second PCR of roughly 7 to 11 cycles was run. Every cDNA molecule carried a tag from a template-switch adaptor bearing 12 random nucleotides. TCRdb ran MiXCR on the 5' RACE reads and lists one entry per CDR3 protein. Here the sample spans over a million distinct CDR3 sequences, roughly 40% being singletons. This sequence originates from a young woman in good health. Sequenced: blood. The chain recombines TRBV12-3 or TRBV12-4 with TRBJ2-2; maybe TRBD2 (5 bases). CDR3 sequence: CASSLSATNTGELFF. The CDR3 bases are TGTGCCAGCAGCCTTAGCGCCACGAACACCGGGGAGCTGTTTTTT.